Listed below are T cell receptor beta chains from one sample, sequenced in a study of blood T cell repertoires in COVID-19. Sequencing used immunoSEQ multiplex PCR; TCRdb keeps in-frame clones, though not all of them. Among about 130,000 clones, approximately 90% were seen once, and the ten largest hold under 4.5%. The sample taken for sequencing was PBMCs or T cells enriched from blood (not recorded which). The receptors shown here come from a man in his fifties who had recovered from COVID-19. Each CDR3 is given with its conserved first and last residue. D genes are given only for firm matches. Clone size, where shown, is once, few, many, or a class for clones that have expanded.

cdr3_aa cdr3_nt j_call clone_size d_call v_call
CASSPRTVGGQETQYF TGTGCCAGTAGCCCCCGGACAGTTGGGGGACAAGAGACCCAGTACTTC TRBJ2-5 once - TRBV19
CASSLTGATEAFF TGTGCCAGCAGCTTGACAGGGGCTACTGAAGCTTTCTTT TRBJ1-1 - TRBD1 TRBV11-2
CASSRGGETQYF TGTGCCAGCAGCCGGGGGGGCGAGACCCAGTACTTC TRBJ2-5 - TRBD2 TRBV2
CASSILQMGASNTGELFF TGTGCCAGCAGCATACTCCAAATGGGGGCCTCGAACACCGGGGAGCTGTTTTTT TRBJ2-2 - - TRBV7-2
CASSQDRPTTGETQYF TGCGCCAGCAGCCAAGATAGACCCACCACAGGCGAGACCCAGTACTTC TRBJ2-5 - - TRBV4-3
CASSVQAHQPQHF TGTGCCAGCAGTGTACAGGCCCATCAGCCCCAGCATTTT TRBJ1-5 - - TRBV6-4
CASNSGTGDGYTF TGTGCCAGCAACTCCGGGACAGGGGATGGCTACACCTTC TRBJ1-2 once TRBD1 TRBV9
CAISDADRVNEKLFF TGTGCCATCAGTGACGCGGACAGGGTTAATGAAAAACTGTTTTTT TRBJ1-4 - TRBD1 TRBV10-3
CASSELRGSNQPQHF TGTGCCAGCAGTGAGCTCCGGGGAAGCAATCAGCCCCAGCATTTT TRBJ1-5 - - TRBV2
CASSPPWDSMADTQYF TGTGCCAGCAGCCCCCCCTGGGACAGCATGGCAGATACGCAGTATTTT TRBJ2-3 once TRBD1 TRBV13
CASSETGLIEKLFF TGTGCCAGCAGTGAGACAGGGCTTATTGAAAAACTGTTTTTT TRBJ1-4 - TRBD1 TRBV2
CASRGSGRSSYEQYF TGTGCCAGCAGGGGAAGCGGGAGGAGCTCCTACGAGCAGTACTTC TRBJ2-7 once TRBD2 TRBV6-5
CASSGLLRGTQYF TGTGCCAGCAGCGGCCTGCTAAGAGGGACCCAGTACTTC TRBJ2-5 - - TRBV2
CASSETRDYNEQFF TGTGCCAGCAGTGAAACCCGGGATTACAATGAGCAGTTCTTC TRBJ2-1 - - TRBV2
CASSQGLDREGGYTF TGCGCCAGCAGCCAAGGATTAGACAGGGAAGGAGGCTACACCTTC TRBJ1-2 - TRBD1 TRBV4-3
CASSSDEKLFF TGTGCCAGCTCATCCGATGAAAAACTGTTTTTT TRBJ1-4 - - TRBV18
CASSPTVSGANVLTF TGTGCCAGCTCACCAACAGTCTCTGGGGCCAACGTCCTGACTTTC TRBJ2-6 - - TRBV18
CASSQDERGGAGNTIYF TGCGCCAGCAGCCAAGATGAAAGGGGGGGGGCCGGAAACACCATATATTTT TRBJ1-3 - - TRBV4-3
CASSLVSQFEAFF TGTGCCAGCAGCTTAGTATCACAGTTTGAAGCTTTCTTT TRBJ1-1 - - TRBV7-9
CASSVGQIDEQYF TGTGCCAGCAGCGTTGGACAAATTGACGAGCAGTACTTC TRBJ2-7 - - TRBV9
CATRGQGGLSSGANVLTF TGTGCCACCAGGGGACAGGGGGGACTCAGCTCTGGGGCCAACGTCCTGACTTTC TRBJ2-6 - TRBD1 TRBV15
CASSQDRGIQETQYF TGTGCCAGCAGCCAGGACAGGGGGATCCAAGAGACCCAGTACTTC TRBJ2-5 - TRBD1 TRBV5-6
CASSYTGGHYEKLFF TGTGCCAGCAGTTACACAGGGGGCCACTATGAAAAACTGTTTTTT TRBJ1-4 once TRBD1 TRBV6-5
CASTLDRDQPQHF TGTGCCAGCACCTTGGACAGGGATCAGCCCCAGCATTTT TRBJ1-5 - TRBD1 TRBV7-2
CASSEVGETQYF TGTGCCAGCAGTGAAGTCGGGGAGACCCAGTACTTC TRBJ2-5 few - TRBV2